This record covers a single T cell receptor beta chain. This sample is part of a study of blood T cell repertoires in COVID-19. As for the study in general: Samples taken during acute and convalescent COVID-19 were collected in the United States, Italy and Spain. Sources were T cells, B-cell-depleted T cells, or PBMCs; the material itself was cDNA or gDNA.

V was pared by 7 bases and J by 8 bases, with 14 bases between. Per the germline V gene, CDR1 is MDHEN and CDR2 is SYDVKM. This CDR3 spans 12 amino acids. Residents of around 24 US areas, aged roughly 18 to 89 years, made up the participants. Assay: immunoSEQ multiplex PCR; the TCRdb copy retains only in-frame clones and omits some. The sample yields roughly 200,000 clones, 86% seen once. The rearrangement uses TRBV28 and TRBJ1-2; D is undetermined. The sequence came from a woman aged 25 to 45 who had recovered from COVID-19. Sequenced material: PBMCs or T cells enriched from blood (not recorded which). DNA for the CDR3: TGTGCCAGCATGCGGATGCACGGAGGCTACACCTTC. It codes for CASMRMHGGYTF.